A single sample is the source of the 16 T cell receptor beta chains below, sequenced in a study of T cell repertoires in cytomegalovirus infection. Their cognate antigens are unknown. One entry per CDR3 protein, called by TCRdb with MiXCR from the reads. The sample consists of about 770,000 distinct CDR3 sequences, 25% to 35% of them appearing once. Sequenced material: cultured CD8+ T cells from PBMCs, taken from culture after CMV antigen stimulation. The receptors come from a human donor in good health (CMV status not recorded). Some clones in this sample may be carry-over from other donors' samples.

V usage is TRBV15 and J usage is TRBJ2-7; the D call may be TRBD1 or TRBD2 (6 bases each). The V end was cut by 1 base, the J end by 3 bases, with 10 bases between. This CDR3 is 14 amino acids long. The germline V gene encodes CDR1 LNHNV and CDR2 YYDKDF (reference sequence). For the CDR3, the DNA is TGTGCCACCAGCAGAGGAGGGGGGCTCTACGAGCAGTACGTC. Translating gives CATSRGGGLYEQYV.

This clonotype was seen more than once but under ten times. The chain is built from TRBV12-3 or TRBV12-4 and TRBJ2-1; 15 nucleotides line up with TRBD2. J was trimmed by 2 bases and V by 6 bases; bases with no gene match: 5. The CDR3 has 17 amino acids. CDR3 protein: CASRGTSGGLAYNEQFF. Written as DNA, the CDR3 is TGTGCCAGCAGGGGGACTAGCGGGGGGCTCGCCTACAATGAGCAGTTCTTC.

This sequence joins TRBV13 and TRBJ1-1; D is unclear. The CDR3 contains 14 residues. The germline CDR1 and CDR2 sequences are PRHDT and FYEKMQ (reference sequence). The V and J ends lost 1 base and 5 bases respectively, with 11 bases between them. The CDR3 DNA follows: TGTGCCAGCAGCTTAGCACAATTGGGGACTGAAGCTTTCTTT. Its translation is CASSLAQLGTEAFF.

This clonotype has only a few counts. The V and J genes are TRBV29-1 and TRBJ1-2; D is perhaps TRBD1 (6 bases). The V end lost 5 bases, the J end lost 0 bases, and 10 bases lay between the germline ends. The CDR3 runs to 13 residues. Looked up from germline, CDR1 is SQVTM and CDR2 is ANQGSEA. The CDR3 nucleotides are TGCAGCGTTCTGGACAGCGCTAACTATGGCTACACCTTC. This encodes CSVLDSANYGYTF.

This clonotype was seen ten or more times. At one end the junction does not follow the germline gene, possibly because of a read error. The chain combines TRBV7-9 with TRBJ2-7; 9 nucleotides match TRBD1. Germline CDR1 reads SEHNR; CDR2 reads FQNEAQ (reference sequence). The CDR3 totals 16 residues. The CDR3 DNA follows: TGTGCCAGCAGCGGGGAAGGGGACAGGGAACTGTACGGGCAGTACTTC. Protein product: CASSGEGDRELYGQYF.

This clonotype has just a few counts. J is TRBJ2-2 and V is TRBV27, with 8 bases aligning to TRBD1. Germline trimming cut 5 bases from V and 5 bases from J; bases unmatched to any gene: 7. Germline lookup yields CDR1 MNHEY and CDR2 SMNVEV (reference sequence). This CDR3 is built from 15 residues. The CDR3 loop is CASSPRTGRTGELFF. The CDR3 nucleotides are TGTGCCAGCAGTCCCCGGACAGGGCGAACCGGGGAGCTGTTTTTT.

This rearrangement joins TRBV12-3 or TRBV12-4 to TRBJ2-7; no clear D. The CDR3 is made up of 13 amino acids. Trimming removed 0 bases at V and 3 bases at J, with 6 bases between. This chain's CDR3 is CASSLALNYEQYV. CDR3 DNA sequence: TGTGCCAGCAGTTTAGCGCTCAACTACGAGCAGTACGTC.

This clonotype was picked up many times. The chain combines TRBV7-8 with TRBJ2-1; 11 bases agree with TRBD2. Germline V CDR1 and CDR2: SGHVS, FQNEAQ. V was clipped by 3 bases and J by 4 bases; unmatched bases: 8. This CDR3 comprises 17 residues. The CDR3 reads CASSFPTSGGDYNEQFF. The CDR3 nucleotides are TGTGCCAGCAGCTTCCCTACTAGCGGGGGAGATTACAATGAGCAGTTCTTC.

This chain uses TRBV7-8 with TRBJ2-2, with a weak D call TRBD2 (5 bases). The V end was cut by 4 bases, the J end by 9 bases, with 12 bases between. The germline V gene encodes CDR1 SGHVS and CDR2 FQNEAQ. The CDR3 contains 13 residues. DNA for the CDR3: TGTGCCAGCAGCTCCTACCCGGGAAGGGAGCTGTTTTTT. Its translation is CASSSYPGRELFF.

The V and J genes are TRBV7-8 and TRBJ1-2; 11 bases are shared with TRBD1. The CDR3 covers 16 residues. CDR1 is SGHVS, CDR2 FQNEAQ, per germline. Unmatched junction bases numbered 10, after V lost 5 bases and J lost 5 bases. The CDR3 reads CASSEEDRGLGYGYTF. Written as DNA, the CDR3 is TGTGCCAGCAGCGAAGAGGACAGGGGGCTAGGGTATGGCTACACCTTC.

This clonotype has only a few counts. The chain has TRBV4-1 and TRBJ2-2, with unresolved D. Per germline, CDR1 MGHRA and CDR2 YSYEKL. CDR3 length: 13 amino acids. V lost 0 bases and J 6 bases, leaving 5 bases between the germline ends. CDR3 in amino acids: CASSQDRAGELFF. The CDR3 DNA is TGCGCCAGCAGCCAAGATAGGGCCGGGGAGCTGTTTTTT.

CDR3 residues: CASSQDWGSYEQYV. For the CDR3, the DNA is TGCGCCAGCAGCCAAGATTGGGGTAGCTACGAGCAGTACGTC. This rearrangement joins TRBV4-3 to TRBJ2-7; D is unresolved. The CDR3 loop spans 14 amino acids. Trimming shortened V by 0 bases and J by 3 bases, and 9 bases separated the two germline ends. CDR1 and CDR2 (germline): LGHNA, YSLEER.

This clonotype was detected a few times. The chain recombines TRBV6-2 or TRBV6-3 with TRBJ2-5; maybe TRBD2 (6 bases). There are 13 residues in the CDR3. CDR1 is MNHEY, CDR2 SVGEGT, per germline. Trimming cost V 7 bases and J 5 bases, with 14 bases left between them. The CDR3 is CASNDPGAETQYF. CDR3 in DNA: TGTGCCAGCAATGACCCGGGAGCGGAGACCCAGTACTTC.

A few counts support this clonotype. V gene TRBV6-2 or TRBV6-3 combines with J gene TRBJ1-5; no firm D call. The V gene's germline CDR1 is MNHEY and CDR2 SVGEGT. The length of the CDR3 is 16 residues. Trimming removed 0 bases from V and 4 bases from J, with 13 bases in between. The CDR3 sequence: CASSYSKPSPNQPQHF. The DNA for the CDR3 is TGTGCCAGCAGTTACTCGAAACCTAGTCCGAATCAGCCCCAGCATTTT.

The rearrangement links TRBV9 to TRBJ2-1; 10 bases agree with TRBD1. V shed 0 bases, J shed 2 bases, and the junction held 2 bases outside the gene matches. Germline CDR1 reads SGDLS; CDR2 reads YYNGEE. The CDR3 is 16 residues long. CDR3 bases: TGTGCCAGCAGCGTAGGGGGACAGGGGACCTACAATGAGCAGTTCTTC. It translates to CASSVGGQGTYNEQFF.

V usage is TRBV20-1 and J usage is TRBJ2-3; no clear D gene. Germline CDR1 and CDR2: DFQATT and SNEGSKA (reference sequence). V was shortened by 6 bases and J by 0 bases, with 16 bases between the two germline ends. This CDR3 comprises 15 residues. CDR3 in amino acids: CSAPRLDTSTDTQYF. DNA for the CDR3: TGCAGTGCCCCCAGGTTGGATACTAGCACAGATACGCAGTATTTT.